The present TCR beta chain was sequenced within a study of cytomegalovirus exposure and HLA in healthy donors (TCRdb year 2017). A note on the overall study: A later analysis indicated that the 120 validation repertoires were generated on the platform also employed for the approximately 670 repertoires of the first cohort. In addition to the first cohort of approximately 650 subjects, a separate validation cohort of 100 to 150 different subjects was used. To predict cytomegalovirus infection status, the study combined high-throughput TCR immunosequencing, statistical association of individual TCRs with disease status, and machine learning. The study was designed to test whether signatures of past pathogen exposure could be identified by cataloging public T cell receptors.

Libraries were prepared through the immunoSEQ multiplex PCR assay. In the authors' own workflow: To diagnose cytomegalovirus status from the catalog of TCR beta chain sequences, a statistical classification framework was built. Sourced from immuneACCESS, this table was stored by TCRdb with only in-frame sequences that have V and J called. A share of the clones is absent; for the studies checked, an unresolved V gene accounts for under half, and the remainder has no known explanation. V and J calls and clone size follow that table, whereas D and trimming were derived from the DNA. The sample includes under 200,000 clones, with 86% observed a single time. The ten largest clones add up to 5.7% of the sample. In regard to this clone: The antigen it binds to is not known. Per-nucleotide qualities are absent, and no much larger clonotype sits a single base away.

Donors formed part of the validation cohort, which comprised fewer than 150 subjects and was distinct from the first cohort of fewer than 750 subjects. The germline V end is reduced by 6 bases and the J end by 0 bases; junction bases left unmatched: 9. Taken from cysteine to phenylalanine, the CDR3 has 17 residues. Only the CDR3 part of the read is kept: 51 bases, read in frame from the first base. The germline V gene (reference sequence) gives CDR1 as MNHEY and CDR2 as SMNVEV. Results the study describes overall, beyond this receptor: The study gave a list of 150 to 200 TCR beta chains associated with cytomegalovirus. Of the cluster scores, 90% to 95% were above 0 in a later analysis, which found that TCRs clustered in the first cohort also tended to co-occur in the roughly 130 validation repertoires. Most TCR sequences were seen in very few donors, while some public TCRs were found in many individuals. The classifier was reported to diagnose cytomegalovirus status with high specificity and sensitivity in both the original and validation cohorts. A later analysis had no HLA typing for the validation cohort, so co-occurrence there was scored across all 110 or so repertoires. According to the authors, the approach could potentially be generalized to other disease states and immunological phenotypes. A few of the identified cytomegalovirus-associated TCR beta chains were confirmed in vitro to be specific for cytomegalovirus antigens.

This clonotype originated in a woman in her 30s in good health and CMV-seronegative. The chain links TRBV27 with TRBJ2-4, with 9 bases in between that match TRBD1. The sequenced sample was PBMCs. The nucleotide sequence reads as follows: TGTGCCAGCAGACCCCAGACAGGGGGGATAGCCAAAAACATTCAGTACTTC. Its protein reads: CASRPQTGGIAKNIQYF.